One and the same sample provided the 19 T cell receptor beta chains below, sequenced in a study of graft-versus-host responses after intestinal transplantation. Their specific antigens are unknown. Clones were read by immunoSEQ multiplex PCR, and TCRdb kept only the in-frame ones, dropping some. The table has some 64,000 clones, roughly 90% seen once. The sequencing used unstimulated CD8+ T cells sorted from spleen or lymph node cells, collected before transplant. Receptors were obtained from a human donor who was the organ donor for an intestinal transplant.

The CDR3 here is CARSRPRQPLMNTEAFF. The CDR3 DNA follows: TGTGCCAGAAGCCGCCCCCGACAGCCTCTTATGAACACTGAAGCTTTCTTT. This sequence joins TRBV5-3 and TRBJ1-1, with a weak D call TRBD1 (5 bases). TRBV5-3 is an open reading frame whose function is uncertain. The CDR3 extends over 17 amino acids. The V end was cut by 4 bases, the J end by 0 bases, with 19 bases between.

The V and J genes are TRBV7-6 and TRBJ1-2; unclear D gene. CDR1 is SGHVS, CDR2 FNYEAQ, per germline. Trimming removed 0 bases from V and 3 bases from J, with 17 bases in between. The CDR3 is 17 amino acids. CDR3 loop: CASSLAPGREPYYGYTF. The CDR3, as DNA: TGTGCCAGCAGCTTAGCGCCGGGGAGGGAGCCGTACTATGGCTACACCTTC.

The chain has TRBV9 and TRBJ2-1, with TRBD1 as a possible D gene (5 bases). V dropped 0 bases and J dropped 9 bases, with 16 bases sitting between them. The germline CDR1 and CDR2 sequences are SGDLS and YYNGEE. The CDR3 is made up of 15 amino acids. CDR3 nucleotides: TGTGCCAGCAGCGTAGGGGAAACCAGGGTTGGTGAGCAGTTCTTC. This sequence encodes CASSVGETRVGEQFF.

This sequence joins TRBV28 and TRBJ1-1; D perhaps matches TRBD1 (5 bases). Germline V gene data show CDR1 as MDHEN and CDR2 as SYDVKM. The CDR3 extends over 12 amino acids. Trimming took off 6 bases at V and 6 bases at J, with 11 bases between the two ends. For the CDR3, the DNA is TGTGCCAGCAGGGGGGGGGTACCTGAAGCTTTCTTT. Translated: CASRGGVPEAFF. Full variable domain (missing parts from reference TRBV28 and TRBJ1-1): DVKVTQSSRYLVKRTGEKVFLECVQDMDHENMFWYRQDPGLGLRLIYFSYDVKMKEKGDIPEGYSVSREKKERFSLILESASTNQTSMYLCASRGGVPEAFFGQGTRLTVV.

The chain uses TRBV4-3 and TRBJ2-1; 7 bases line up with TRBD2. The CDR3 has 15 amino acids. The trim removed 4 bases at V and 6 bases at J, leaving 9 bases unmatched. Per the germline V gene, CDR1 is LGHNA and CDR2 is YSLEER. Here the CDR3 reads CASSPLGLAVNEQFF. CDR3 DNA: TGCGCCAGCAGCCCCCTAGGGCTAGCGGTCAATGAGCAGTTCTTC.

J is TRBJ2-1 and V is TRBV7-9, with TRBD2 identical over 12 bases. The CDR3 loop spans 14 amino acids. Per the germline V gene, CDR1 is SEHNR and CDR2 is FQNEAQ (reference sequence). The J segment lost 13 bases and the V segment lost 1 base, leaving 5 bases of the junction unmatched. CDR3 region: CASSLGGLAGPQFF. The CDR3 bases are TGTGCCAGCAGCTTAGGGGGACTAGCGGGTCCCCAGTTCTTC.

The V gene is TRBV29-1, the J gene TRBJ1-2, with D perhaps matching TRBD1 (6 bases). The CDR3 has 14 residues. Germline V lookup: CDR1 SQVTM, CDR2 ANQGSEA. V was pared by 4 bases and J by 8 bases, with 20 bases between. Here the CDR3 reads CSVGSVGAIEGYTF. CDR3 sequence (DNA): TGCAGCGTTGGGAGCGTGGGGGCGATCGAGGGCTACACCTTC.

The CDR3 DNA follows: TGCGCCAGCAGCCAAACCTTGGGACTAGGCCTCTACGAGCAGTACTTC. It translates to CASSQTLGLGLYEQYF. J is TRBJ2-7 and V is TRBV4-3; 8 nucleotides line up with TRBD2. The CDR3 spans 16 residues. V was pared by 2 bases and J by 3 bases, with 9 bases of the junction left unmatched. The germline gives CDR1 LGHNA, CDR2 YSLEER.

The rearrangement joins TRBV7-3 to TRBJ2-5, with 11 bases lining up with TRBD2. The CDR3 is made up of 16 amino acids. Germline CDR1 is SGHTA and CDR2 is FQGTGA. Unmatched junction bases numbered 8, after V lost 3 bases and J lost 5 bases. In DNA form, the CDR3 reads TGTGCCAGCAGCTTGACTAGCGGGATGAACTACGAGACCCAGTACTTC. Its translation is CASSLTSGMNYETQYF.

The rearrangement joins TRBV9 to TRBJ1-4, with D perhaps TRBD1 (6 bases). Germline V gene lookup returns CDR1 SGDLS and CDR2 YYNGEE. V lost 4 bases to trimming and J lost 4 bases, with 11 bases between them. This CDR3 is built from 14 residues. The CDR3 is CASSPGHRNEKLFF. The CDR3 bases are TGTGCCAGCAGCCCGGGACACCGTAATGAAAAACTGTTTTTT.

This chain uses TRBV7-9 with TRBJ2-7; TRBD1 might be the D (6 bases). CDR3 length: 15 residues. Trimming shortened V by 5 bases and J by 3 bases, and 17 bases separated the two germline ends. In germline, CDR1 is SEHNR, CDR2 FQNEAQ (reference sequence). The DNA of the CDR3 is TGTGCCAGCAGCCATCTACAGGGAAAGTTCTACGAGCAGTACTTC. Residues: CASSHLQGKFYEQYF.

This clone was seen a single time. CDR3 DNA sequence: TGTGCCAGCAGTTTATTCTTTTATCAGGAGGGCGGGGATTCCCGCACAGATACGCAGTATTTT. Encoded protein: CASSLFFYQEGGDSRTDTQYF. V is TRBV28 and J is TRBJ2-3, with a possible D match to TRBD2 (6 bases). Trimming stripped 1 base from V and 1 base from J, with 27 bases between. The CDR3 runs 21 residues. The germline V gene has CDR1 MDHEN and CDR2 SYDVKM.

The chain couples TRBV27 to TRBJ1-1; no firm D call. This CDR3 region has 13 residues. CDR1 MNHEY and CDR2 SMNVEV come from the germline V gene (reference sequence). With 4 bases removed from V and 1 base from J, the gap between germline ends came to 7 bases. The CDR3 sequence is CASSSWQNTEAFF. The DNA for the CDR3 is TGTGCCAGCAGTTCATGGCAGAACACTGAAGCTTTCTTT.

The chain uses TRBV9 and TRBJ2-1; no reliable D call. The CDR3 spans 15 residues. The V and J ends lost 0 bases and 0 bases respectively, with 7 bases between them. Germline V gene data show CDR1 as SGDLS and CDR2 as YYNGEE. CDR3 nucleotide sequence: TGTGCCAGCAGCGTAGGCGTTGGCTCCTACAATGAGCAGTTCTTC. It is translated as CASSVGVGSYNEQFF.

The V and J genes are TRBV4-1 and TRBJ2-3, with 10 bases matching TRBD2. CDR3 length equals 18 residues. Germline CDR1 MGHRA, CDR2 YSYEKL. Trimming cost V 4 bases and J 4 bases; bases outside gene matches: 14. CDR3 nucleotides: TGCGCCAGCAGCCTAAAAAGGGACAGCGGGAGGGCCGCAGATACGCAGTATTTT. Translated, it gives CASSLKRDSGRAADTQYF.

V gene TRBV5-1 combines with J gene TRBJ1-2, with 10 nucleotides matching TRBD1. Germline CDR1 reads SGHRS; CDR2 reads YFSETQ. J lost 8 bases, V lost 4 bases, and 11 bases had no gene match. CDR3 length: 15 amino acids. The CDR3 sequence is CASSRTGGRSRGYTF. CDR3 bases: TGCGCCAGCAGCCGGACAGGGGGAAGGAGTAGGGGCTACACCTTC.

The chain uses TRBV28 and TRBJ2-2, with TRBD2 matching over 11 bases. Germline CDR1 is MDHEN and CDR2 is SYDVKM. J gave up 3 bases and V 6 bases, and 12 bases lay outside the gene matches. The CDR3 has 18 residues. CDR3 in amino acids: CASSTTPGLAADTGELFF. Here the CDR3 DNA reads TGTGCCAGCAGCACCACCCCGGGACTAGCGGCGGACACCGGGGAGCTGTTTTTT.

This chain links TRBV5-1 with TRBJ1-3; possible D gene TRBD1, 5 bases. The CDR3 extends over 16 amino acids. V was clipped by 0 bases and J by 0 bases, with 10 bases between them. The germline CDR1 and CDR2 sequences are SGHRS and YFSETQ. CDR3 in amino acids: CASSLDGGSSGNTIYF. The CDR3 nucleotides are TGCGCCAGCAGCTTGGACGGGGGATCCTCTGGAAACACCATATATTTT.

The CDR3, as DNA: TGTGCCAGCGGGACTAGCGGCTCCTACGAGCAGTACTTC. Encoded protein: CASGTSGSYEQYF. The genes are TRBV25-1 and TRBJ2-7; TRBD2 agrees at 11 bases. Germline loops: CDR1 MGHDK, CDR2 SYGVNS. V trimming: 8 bases; J trimming: 0 bases; junction bases outside the gene matches: 0. The CDR3 has 13 residues.